This record looks at one T cell receptor (beta chain) sequence and its context. Other DNA sequences in this specimen translate into the identical CDR3. Only in-frame clones appear in the TCRdb table, and some are missing; sequencing was by immunoSEQ multiplex PCR. The sample contains over 200,000 clones, around 88% of which appear only once. The sample is drawn from a study of cytomegalovirus exposure and HLA in healthy donors. Trimming took 0 bases from V and 0 from J, leaving 3 bases between them. Germline lookup yields CDR1 MNHEY and CDR2 SMNVEV (reference sequence). The CDR3 has 13 residues. This receptor was taken from a woman aged 18-29 years in good health and CMV-seronegative. The specimen sequenced was PBMCs. The chain links TRBV27 to TRBJ2-7, with D uncertain. CDR3 DNA: TGTGCCAGCAGTTTATCCCTCTCCTACGAGCAGTACTTC. It yields the protein CASSLSLSYEQYF.